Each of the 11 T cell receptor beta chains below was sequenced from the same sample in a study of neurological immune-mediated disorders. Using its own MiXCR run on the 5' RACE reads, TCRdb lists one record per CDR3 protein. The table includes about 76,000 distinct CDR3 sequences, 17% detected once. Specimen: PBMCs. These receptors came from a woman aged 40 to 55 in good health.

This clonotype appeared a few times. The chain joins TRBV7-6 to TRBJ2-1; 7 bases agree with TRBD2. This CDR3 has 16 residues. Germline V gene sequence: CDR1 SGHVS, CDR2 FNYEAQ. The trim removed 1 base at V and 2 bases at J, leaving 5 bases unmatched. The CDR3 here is CASSLVRAGTYNEQFF. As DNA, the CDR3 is TGTGCCAGCAGCTTAGTCCGAGCGGGGACCTACAATGAGCAGTTCTTC.

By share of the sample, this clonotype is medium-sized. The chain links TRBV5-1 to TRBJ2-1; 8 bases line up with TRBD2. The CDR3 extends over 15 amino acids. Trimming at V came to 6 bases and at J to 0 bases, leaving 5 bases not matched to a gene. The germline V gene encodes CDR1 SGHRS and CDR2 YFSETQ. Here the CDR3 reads CASKRSGGSYNEQFF. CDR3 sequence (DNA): TGCGCCAGCAAAAGGAGCGGGGGCTCCTACAATGAGCAGTTCTTC.

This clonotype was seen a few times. This CDR3 is CASSPRYMGSYGYTF. The CDR3 DNA sequence: TGTGCCAGCAGCCCCAGGTATATGGGCAGCTATGGCTACACCTTC. The chain links TRBV7-2 to TRBJ1-2; D not resolved. The length of the CDR3 is 15 residues. The V end lost 5 bases, the J end lost 4 bases, and 17 bases lay between the germline ends. From germline, CDR1 is SGHTA and CDR2 FQGNSA. The full variable domain, rest sourced from reference TRBV7-2 and TRBJ1-2, is GAGVSQSPSNKVTEKGKDVELRCDPISGHTALYWYRQSLGQGLEFLIYFQGNSAPDKSGLPSDRFSAERTGGSVSTLTIQRTQQEDSAVYLCASSPRYMGSYGYTFGSGTRLTVV.

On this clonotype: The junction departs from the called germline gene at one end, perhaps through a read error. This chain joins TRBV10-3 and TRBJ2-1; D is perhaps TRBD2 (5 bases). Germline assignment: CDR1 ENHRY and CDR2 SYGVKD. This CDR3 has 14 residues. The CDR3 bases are TGTGCCATCAGTGATGGGTCTAGTCTTAGCGATGAGCAGTTC. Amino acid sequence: CAISDGSSLSDEQF.

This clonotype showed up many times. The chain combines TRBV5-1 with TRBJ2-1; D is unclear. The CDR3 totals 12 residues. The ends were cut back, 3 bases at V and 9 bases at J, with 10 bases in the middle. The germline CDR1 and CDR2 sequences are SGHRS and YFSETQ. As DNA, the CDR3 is TGCGCCAGCAGCTGGGAAAAGGGTGAGCAGTTCTTC. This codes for CASSWEKGEQFF.

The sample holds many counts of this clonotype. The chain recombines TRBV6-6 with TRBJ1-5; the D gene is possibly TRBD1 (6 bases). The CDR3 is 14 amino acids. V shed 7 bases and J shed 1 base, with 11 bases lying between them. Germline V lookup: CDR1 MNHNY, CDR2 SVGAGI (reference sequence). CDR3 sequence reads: CASTPGGSNQPQHF. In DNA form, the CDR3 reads TGTGCCAGCACCCCCGGGGGCAGCAATCAGCCCCAGCATTTT.

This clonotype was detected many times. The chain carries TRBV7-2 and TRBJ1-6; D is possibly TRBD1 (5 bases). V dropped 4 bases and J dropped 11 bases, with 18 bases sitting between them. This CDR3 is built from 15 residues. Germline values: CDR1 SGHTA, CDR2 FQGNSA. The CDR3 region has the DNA TGTGCCAGCAGCTCATATTTTGAGGGGTCGGCACCCCTCCACTTT. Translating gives CASSSYFEGSAPLHF.

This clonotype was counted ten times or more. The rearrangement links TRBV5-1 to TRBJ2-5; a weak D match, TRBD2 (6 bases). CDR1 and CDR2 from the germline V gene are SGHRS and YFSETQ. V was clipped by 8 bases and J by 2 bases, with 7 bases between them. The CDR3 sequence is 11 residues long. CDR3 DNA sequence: TGCGCCAGTCGGGGGCAAGAGACCCAGTACTTC. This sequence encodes CASRGQETQYF.

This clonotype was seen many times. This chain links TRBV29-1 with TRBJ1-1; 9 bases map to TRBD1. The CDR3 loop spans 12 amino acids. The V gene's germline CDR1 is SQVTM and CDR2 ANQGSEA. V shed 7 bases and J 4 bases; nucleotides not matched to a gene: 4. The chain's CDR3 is CSARTGATEAFF. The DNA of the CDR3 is TGCAGCGCTAGGACAGGGGCCACTGAAGCTTTCTTT. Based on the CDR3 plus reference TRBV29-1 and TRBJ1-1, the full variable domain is SAVISQKPSRDICQRGTSLTIQCQVDSQVTMMFWYRQQPGQSLTLIATANQGSEATYESGFVIDKFPISRPNLTFSTLTVSNMSPEDSSIYLCSARTGATEAFFGQGTRLTVV.

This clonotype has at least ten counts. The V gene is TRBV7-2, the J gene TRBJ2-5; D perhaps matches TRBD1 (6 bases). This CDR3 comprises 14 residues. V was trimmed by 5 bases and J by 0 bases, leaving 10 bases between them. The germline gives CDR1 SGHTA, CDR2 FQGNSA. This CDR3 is CASSLWTDQETQYF. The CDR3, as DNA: TGTGCCAGCAGCCTTTGGACAGACCAAGAGACCCAGTACTTC.

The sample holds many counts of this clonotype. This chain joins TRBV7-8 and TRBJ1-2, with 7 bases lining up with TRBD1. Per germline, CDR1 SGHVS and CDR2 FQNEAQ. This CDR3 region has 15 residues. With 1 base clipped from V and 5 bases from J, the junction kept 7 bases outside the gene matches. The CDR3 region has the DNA TGTGCCAGCAGCTTAGAACAGGGGACTATGTATGGCTACACCTTC. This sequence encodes CASSLEQGTMYGYTF.